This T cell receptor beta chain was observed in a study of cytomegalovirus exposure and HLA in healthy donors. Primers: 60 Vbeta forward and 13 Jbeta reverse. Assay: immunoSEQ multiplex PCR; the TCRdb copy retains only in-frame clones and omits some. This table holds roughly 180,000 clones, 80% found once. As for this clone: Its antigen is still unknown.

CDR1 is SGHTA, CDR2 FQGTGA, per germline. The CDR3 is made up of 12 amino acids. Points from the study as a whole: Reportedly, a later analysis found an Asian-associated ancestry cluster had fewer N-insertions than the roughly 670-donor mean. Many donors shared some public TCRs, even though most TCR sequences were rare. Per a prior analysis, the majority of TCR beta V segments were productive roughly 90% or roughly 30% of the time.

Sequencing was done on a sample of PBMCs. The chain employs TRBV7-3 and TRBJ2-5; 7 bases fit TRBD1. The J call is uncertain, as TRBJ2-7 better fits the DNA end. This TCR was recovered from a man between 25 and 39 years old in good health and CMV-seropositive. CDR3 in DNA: TGTGCCTCGGGCAGGACAGGCTCCGAGCAGTACTTC. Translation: CASGRTGSEQYF.